The 10 T cell receptor beta chains in this list originate from one sample, sequenced in a study of T cells in Graves' hyperthyroidism and ophthalmopathy. The investigators amplified TCR beta CDR3 regions from RNA transcripts. TCR CDR3 regions were first amplified by RT-PCR with HTBI primers. TCRdb reanalysed the multiplex PCR reads using MiXCR and keeps one entry per CDR3 protein. The sample records approximately 210,000 distinct CDR3 sequences, roughly 15% being singletons. What was sequenced was blood. These receptor sequences come from a man in his forties or fifties with Graves' hyperthyroidism.

The sample holds many counts of this clonotype. The chain links TRBV5-1 to TRBJ2-1, with D possibly being TRBD1 or TRBD2 (6 bases each). There are 18 residues in the CDR3. The germline gives CDR1 SGHRS, CDR2 YFSETQ. V lost 0 bases, J lost 0 bases, and 16 bases lay in between. The CDR3 reads CASSLGKGGRYSYNEQFF. CDR3 nucleotides: TGCGCCAGCAGCTTGGGTAAGGGGGGCCGATACTCCTACAATGAGCAGTTCTTC.

At least ten counts were recorded for this clonotype. The chain links TRBV12-3 or TRBV12-4 to TRBJ1-5, with D possibly TRBD1 on 5 matching bases. Trimming took off 1 base at V and 6 bases at J, with 16 bases between the two ends. This CDR3 has 16 residues. The CDR3 DNA is TGTGCCAGCAGTTTAGGGGGCCCAGGTTTAGGTCAGCCCCAGCATTTT. Translation: CASSLGGPGLGQPQHF.

The V gene is TRBV19, the J gene TRBJ2-1, with TRBD2 matching 8 bases. Germline V lookup: CDR1 LNHDA, CDR2 SQIVND (reference sequence). The junction had 9 bases not matched to a gene; V was cut back by 5 bases and J by 12 bases. There are 13 residues in the CDR3. The chain's CDR3 is CASSSLAASSQFF. For the CDR3, the DNA is TGTGCCAGTAGTTCACTAGCGGCATCGTCGCAGTTCTTC.

This clonotype showed up many times. The chain couples TRBV2 to TRBJ2-1; 7 nucleotides line up with TRBD2. Germline loops: CDR1 SNHLY, CDR2 FYNNEI. This CDR3 has 14 residues. Trimming took 7 bases from V and 8 from J; bases not matched to a gene: 11. CDR3 in DNA: TGTGCCAGCAATGGTGGGAGGGCCGGTGATGAGCAGTTCTTC. Its protein product is CASNGGRAGDEQFF.

In regard to this clonotype: One end of the junction fails to match germline, which may point to a read error. This chain links TRBV12-3 or TRBV12-4 with TRBJ2-7; D gene unclear. The CDR3 extends over 12 amino acids. The CDR3 nucleotides are TGTGCCGGCAGTTTTAGTATCTACGAGCAGTACTTC. Translated: CAGSFSIYEQYF.

In this sample, this clonotype turned up a few times. The chain uses TRBV11-2 and TRBJ2-5; 7 bases match TRBD2. The junction had 11 bases not matched to a gene; V was cut back by 5 bases and J by 5 bases. CDR1 is SGHAT and CDR2 is FQNNGV in the germline V gene. The CDR3 contains 15 residues. Here the CDR3 reads CASSPRPGGEETQYF. For the CDR3, the DNA is TGTGCCAGCAGCCCTCGGCCGGGAGGAGAGGAGACCCAGTACTTC.

This clonotype was found many times. The chain employs TRBV27 and TRBJ1-1, with D hard to call. Trimming took off 3 bases at V and 4 bases at J, with 9 bases between the two ends. Germline V lookup: CDR1 MNHEY, CDR2 SMNVEV (reference sequence). This CDR3 spans 13 amino acids. CDR3 nucleotide sequence: TGTGCCAGCAGTTTCGGCAGGCCCACTGAAGCTTTCTTT. Amino acids: CASSFGRPTEAFF.

This clonotype came up once. The chain joins TRBV11-2 to TRBJ2-7, with 8 bases aligning to TRBD1. The CDR3 sequence is 15 residues long. Trimming removed 5 bases from V and 2 bases from J; junction bases left unmatched: 8. The germline CDR1 and CDR2 sequences are SGHAT and FQNNGV. In DNA form, the CDR3 reads TGTGCCAGCAGCCCTGGGACAGGTCAAACCTACGAGCAGTACTTC. As protein: CASSPGTGQTYEQYF.

This clonotype was found many times. The chain employs TRBV30 and TRBJ2-2; 9 bases are shared with TRBD1. CDR3 length: 18 residues. The junction had 13 bases not matched to a gene; V was cut back by 1 base and J by 4 bases. Per the germline V gene, CDR1 is GTSNPN and CDR2 is SVGIG (reference sequence). CDR3 residues: CAWSDDLGTGRGTGELFF. The CDR3 DNA reads TGTGCCTGGAGTGACGACTTGGGGACAGGGAGGGGCACCGGGGAGCTGTTTTTT. Full variable domain (missing parts from reference TRBV30 and TRBJ2-2): SQTIHQWPATLVQPVGSPLSLECTVEGTSNPNLYWYRQAAGRGLQLLFYSVGIGQISSEVPQNLSASRPQDRQFILSSKKLLLSDSGFYLCAWSDDLGTGRGTGELFFGEGSRLTVL.

This clonotype was seen many times. The chain employs TRBV6-1 and TRBJ1-6, with a tentative D call TRBD1 (6 bases). Germline CDR1 reads MNHNS; CDR2 reads SASEGT. The V end lost 5 bases, the J end lost 11 bases, and 19 bases lay between the germline ends. The CDR3 extends over 15 amino acids. The CDR3 DNA follows: TGTGCCAGCAGTCGTAGGGGGGGTGATGGTGCACCCCTCCACTTT. This encodes CASSRRGGDGAPLHF.